This paragraph reports one T cell receptor (beta chain). The antigen is unknown. The data were obtained in a study of T cell responses to AZD1222 COVID-19 vaccine. Sequencing was performed with immunoSEQ multiplex PCR; in TCRdb, only in-frame clones are kept and a portion is missing. Altogether 90,000 to 130,000 clones are present, about 94% being singletons, with the ten largest covering around 2.8%. Overall study results and limits: Spike-specific TCR depth and breadth grew after two AZD1222 doses. All repertoire sampling was performed exclusively after the peak T cell response.

This CDR3 has 12 residues. CDR1 and CDR2 (germline): SEHNR, FQNEAQ (reference sequence). Deletions cut 4 bases from V and 6 bases from J, with 9 bases between. This rearrangement joins TRBV7-9 to TRBJ1-1; a possible D gene is TRBD1 (5 bases). Sequences were derived from peripheral blood, sampled 28 days after the second AZD1222 dose. This sequence was found in an adult who received the AZD1222 COVID-19 vaccine. CDR3 amino acids: CASSWGPSEAFF. The CDR3 DNA follows: TGTGCCAGCAGCTGGGGACCCTCTGAAGCTTTCTTT.